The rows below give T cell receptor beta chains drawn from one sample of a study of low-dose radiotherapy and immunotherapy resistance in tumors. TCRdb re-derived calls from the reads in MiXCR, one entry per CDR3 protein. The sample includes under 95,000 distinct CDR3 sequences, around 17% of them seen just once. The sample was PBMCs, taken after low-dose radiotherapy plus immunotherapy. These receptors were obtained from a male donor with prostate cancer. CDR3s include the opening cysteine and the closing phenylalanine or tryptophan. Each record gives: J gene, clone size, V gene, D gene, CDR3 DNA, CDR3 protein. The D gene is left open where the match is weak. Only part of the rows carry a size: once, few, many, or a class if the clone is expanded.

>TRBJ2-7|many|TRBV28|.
TGTGCCAGCAGTTTATTCATGGGGAACTACGAGCAGTACTTC
CASSLFMGNYEQYF
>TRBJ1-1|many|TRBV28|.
TGTGCCAGCAGTTTAGTCGGTACGTCTGAAGCTTTCTTT
CASSLVGTSEAFF
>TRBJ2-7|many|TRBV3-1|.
TGTGCCAGCAGCCGGGACCGACCCTACGAGCAGTACTTC
CASSRDRPYEQYF
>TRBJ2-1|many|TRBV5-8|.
TGTGCCAGCAGCGGGCAAAACCGCCCTGAGCAGTTCTTC
CASSGQNRPEQFF
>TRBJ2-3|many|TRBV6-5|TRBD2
TGTGCCAGCAGGTGGACTAGCGGGAGAGGAGATACGCAGTATTTT
CASRWTSGRGDTQYF
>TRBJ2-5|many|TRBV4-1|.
TGCGCCAGCAGCCCGAGGTCAGGAGCGGTACAAGAGACCCAGTACTTC
CASSPRSGAVQETQYF
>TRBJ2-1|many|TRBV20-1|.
TGCAGTGCTAGGCCCGCACCGGGACGAAGCTCCTACAATGAGCAGTTCTTC
CSARPAPGRSSYNEQFF
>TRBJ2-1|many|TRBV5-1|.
TGCGCCAGCAGCGGGAGTCGGAATGAGCAGTTCTTC
CASSGSRNEQFF
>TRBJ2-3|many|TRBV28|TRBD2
TGTGCCAGCAATCCCCAGCGGGAGGGCGGAGATACGCAGTATTTT
CASNPQREGGDTQYF
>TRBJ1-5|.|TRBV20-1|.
TGCAGTGCTAGATCGGGGCTTGGCAATCAGCCCCAGCATTTT
CSARSGLGNQPQHF
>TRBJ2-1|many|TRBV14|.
TGTGCCAGCAGCCATGGGGAGGACGCAGTATACAATGAGCAGTTCTTC
CASSHGEDAVYNEQFF
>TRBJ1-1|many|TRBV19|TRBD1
TGTGCCAGTACTACAAACAGGGGGCGGACTGAAGCTTTCTTT
CASTTNRGRTEAFF
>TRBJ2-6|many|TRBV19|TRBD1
TGTGCCACCTCGGGACAGGGAATAGTATTTGGGGCCAACGTCCTGACTTTC
CATSGQGIVFGANVLTF
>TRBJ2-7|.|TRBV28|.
TGTGCCAGCAGTTTATACACCCACGACCAGTACTTC
CASSLYTHDQYF
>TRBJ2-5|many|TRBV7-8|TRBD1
TGTGCCAGCAGCACTTACAGGGGGCGCGAGGAGACCCAGTACTTC
CASSTYRGREETQYF
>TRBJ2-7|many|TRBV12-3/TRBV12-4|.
TGTGCCAGCAGTAATACAGCGTCCGAGCAGTACTTC
CASSNTASEQYF
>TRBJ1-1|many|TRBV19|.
TGTGCCAGTAGTTCAGGGTCGGCCACTGAAGCTTTCTTT
CASSSGSATEAFF
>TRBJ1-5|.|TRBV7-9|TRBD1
TGTGCCAGCAGCTCCCGGACAGGGGACAATCAGCCCCAGCATTTT
CASSSRTGDNQPQHF
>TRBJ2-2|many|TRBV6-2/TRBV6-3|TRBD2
TGTGCCAGCAGCCGACTAGCGGGAAGTGAAAAAGCCGGGGAGCTGTTTTTT
CASSRLAGSEKAGELFF
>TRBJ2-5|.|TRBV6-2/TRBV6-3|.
TGTGCCAGCAGTGAATTCTCGTTTGGGAGACTACAAGAGACCCAGTACTTC
CASSEFSFGRLQETQYF
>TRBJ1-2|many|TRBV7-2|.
TGTGCCAGCAGCCATAGAACAGGGCTGCCCTATGGCTACACCTTC
CASSHRTGLPYGYTF
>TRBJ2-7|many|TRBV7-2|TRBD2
TGTGCCAGCAGCTTAGCTGCTAGCGGGGGAAAAAGCTCCTACGAGCAGTACTTC
CASSLAASGGKSSYEQYF
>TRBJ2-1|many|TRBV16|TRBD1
TGTGCCAGCAGCCTAACAGGGGGAAATGAGCAGTTCTTC
CASSLTGGNEQFF
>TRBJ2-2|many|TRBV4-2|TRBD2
TGTGCCAGCAAAGGGGAGGGCACCGGGGAGCTGTTTTTT
CASKGEGTGELFF
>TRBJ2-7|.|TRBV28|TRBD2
TGTGCCAGCAGTTTAATAGCGGGAGCAGCAGGCAACGAGCAGTACTTC
CASSLIAGAAGNEQYF
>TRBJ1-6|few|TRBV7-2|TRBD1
TGTGCCAGCAGCTTGTTGGACAGGGTTGGCTCACCCCTCCACTTT
CASSLLDRVGSPLHF
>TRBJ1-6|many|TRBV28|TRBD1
TGTGCCAGCAAACCGGGACAGGGTATTTCACCCCTCCACTTT
CASKPGQGISPLHF
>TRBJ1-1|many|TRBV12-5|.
TGTGCTAGTGGTGGGGGGCATGGTGAAGCTTTCTTT
CASGGGHGEAFF
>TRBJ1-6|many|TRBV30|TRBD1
TGTGCCTGGAGTGCGGGACAGGGGAATTCACCCCTCCACTTT
CAWSAGQGNSPLHF
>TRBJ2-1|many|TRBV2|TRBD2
TGTGCCAGCAGTGAATCGGGACTAGTCTCTCAGGAGCAGTTCTTC
CASSESGLVSQEQFF
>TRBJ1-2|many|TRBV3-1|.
TGTGCCAGCAGCAGCGGACAGAATCTCTATGGCTACACCTTC
CASSSGQNLYGYTF
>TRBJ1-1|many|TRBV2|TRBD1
TGTGCCAGCAGTCAACCCGACAGGGTTGACACTGAAGCTTTCTTT
CASSQPDRVDTEAFF
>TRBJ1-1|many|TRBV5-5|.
TGTGCCAGCAGCTTGGAGGGGGTAATCCTTCCGAACACTGAAGCTTTCTTT
CASSLEGVILPNTEAFF
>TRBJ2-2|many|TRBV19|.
TGTGCCAGTAGTATAATGCGGGGCGCGGCCGGGGAGCTGTTTTTT
CASSIMRGAAGELFF
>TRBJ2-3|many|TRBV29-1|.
TGCAGCGGGGGGGGACAGACAGATACGCAGTATTTT
CSGGGQTDTQYF
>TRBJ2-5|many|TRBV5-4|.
TGTGCCAGCAGCTTGGGGGACCAAGAGACCCAGTACTTC
CASSLGDQETQYF
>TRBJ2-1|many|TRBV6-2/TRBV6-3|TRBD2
TGTGCCAGCAGTTACGTTTCCGGGACTATCTACAATGAGCAGTTCTTC
CASSYVSGTIYNEQFF
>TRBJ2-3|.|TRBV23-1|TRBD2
TGCGCCAGCAGTCATGCGTCCTTGCGGGGGAACACAGATACGCAGTATTTT
CASSHASLRGNTDTQYF
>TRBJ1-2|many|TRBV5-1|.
TGCGCCAGCAGCCTTCCTGAGGGGAACTATGGCTACACCTTC
CASSLPEGNYGYTF
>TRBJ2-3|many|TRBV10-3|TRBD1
TGTGCCATCAGTGAGGGACAGGTTTACACAGATACGCAGTATTTT
CAISEGQVYTDTQYF
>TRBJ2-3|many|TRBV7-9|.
TGTGCCAGCAGCCTAGGGGGAGAGGATACGCAGTATTTT
CASSLGGEDTQYF
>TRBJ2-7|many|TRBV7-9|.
TGTGCCAGCGGAGATCATGGTAAGGACGAGCAGTACTTC
CASGDHGKDEQYF
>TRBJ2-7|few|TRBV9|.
TGTGCCAGCAGCGTGGAGGGTCACGGGACCTACGAGCAGTACTTC
CASSVEGHGTYEQYF
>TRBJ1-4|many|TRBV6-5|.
TGTGCCAGCAGGTCAGGGGCTGCGGCTAATGAAAAACTGTTTTTT
CASRSGAAANEKLFF
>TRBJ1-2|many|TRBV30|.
TGTGCCCCCGCCCCACGAAACTATGGCTACACCTTC
CAPAPRNYGYTF
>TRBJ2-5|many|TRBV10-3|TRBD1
TGTGCCATCAGTCAGGGACAGGGAGACTTCCAGTACTTC
CAISQGQGDFQYF
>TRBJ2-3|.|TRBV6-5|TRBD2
TGTGCCAGCAGTCCCCTAGCGGGAGTTGTGTCAGATACGCAGTATTTT
CASSPLAGVVSDTQYF
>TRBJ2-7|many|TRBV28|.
TGTGCCAGCAGTTTAACCTACGGGGCAGGTAGCCTAAGCTACGAGCAGTACTTC
CASSLTYGAGSLSYEQYF
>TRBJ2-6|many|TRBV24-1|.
TGTGCCACCAGTGGCGGAACTGGGGCCAACGTCCTGACTTTC
CATSGGTGANVLTF
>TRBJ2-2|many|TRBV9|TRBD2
TGTGCCAGCAGCTCCCGGACTAGCGGGAGGATCGACACCGGGGAGCTGTTTTTT
CASSSRTSGRIDTGELFF
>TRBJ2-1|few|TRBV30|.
TGTGCCTGGAGTGTTGGACAGTCCGCGGATGAGCAGTTCTTC
CAWSVGQSADEQFF
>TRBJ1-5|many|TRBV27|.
TGTGCCAGCAGTTTATACCCCCGGGGCCAGCCCCAGCATTTT
CASSLYPRGQPQHF
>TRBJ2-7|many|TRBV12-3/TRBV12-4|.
TGTGCCAGTAATAGGGGGGGCCCCTACGAGCAGTACTTC
CASNRGGPYEQYF
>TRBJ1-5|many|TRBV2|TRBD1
TGTGCAGCGCTGTCGGGGGACAGGAATCAGCCCCAGCATTTT
CAALSGDRNQPQHF
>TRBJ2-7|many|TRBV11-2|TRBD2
TGTGCCAGCAGCCGTAGACTAGCGGGTTGGTACGAGCAGTACTTC
CASSRRLAGWYEQYF
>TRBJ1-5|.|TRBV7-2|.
TGTGCCAGCAGCTTAGTCGGCCAGGGAAGCCGCCAGCCCCAGCATTTT
CASSLVGQGSRQPQHF
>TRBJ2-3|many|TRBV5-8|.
TGTGCCAGCAGCTTCTCCTACAGAGATACGCAGTATTTT
CASSFSYRDTQYF
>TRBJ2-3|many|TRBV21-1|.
TGTGCCAGCAGCAAAGGGGAGACGCGACGTGGGGCCGATACGCAGTATTTT
CASSKGETRRGADTQYF
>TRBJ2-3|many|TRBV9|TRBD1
TGTGCCAGCAGCGCCCGACAGGGGGAGGGCACAGATACGCAGTATTTT
CASSARQGEGTDTQYF